This is a list of T cell receptor beta chains from one sample in a study of cytomegalovirus exposure and HLA in healthy donors. The assay was immunoSEQ multiplex PCR, and TCRdb's table has in-frame clones only and misses some. The table shows approximately 150,000 clones, with approximately 71% occurring only once. The sequenced sample was PBMCs. The source of these receptors is a woman between 55 and 75 years old in good health and CMV-seronegative. The CDR3 runs from the conserved cysteine through the conserved F or W. D genes are given only for firm matches. Expanded clones get a size class; other rows say once, few or many, or leave the size out.

d_call: .; j_call: TRBJ2-7; v_call: TRBV30; clone_size: .; cdr3_aa: CAWAGTPPYEQYF; cdr3_nt: TGTGCCTGGGCCGGGACTCCACCCTACGAGCAGTACTTC
d_call: .; j_call: TRBJ2-3; v_call: TRBV18; clone_size: .; cdr3_aa: CASSPPAETASTDTQYF; cdr3_nt: TGTGCCAGCTCACCGCCGGCTGAGACAGCTAGCACAGATACGCAGTATTTT
d_call: TRBD1; j_call: TRBJ1-1; v_call: TRBV6-6; clone_size: .; cdr3_aa: CASRGTGTGLNFEAFF; cdr3_nt: TGTGCCAGCAGGGGGACCGGGACAGGGCTCAATTTTGAAGCTTTCTTT
d_call: .; j_call: TRBJ2-5; v_call: TRBV7-2; clone_size: .; cdr3_aa: CASSLLGGGSVETQYF; cdr3_nt: TGTGCCAGCAGCTTATTAGGCGGAGGAAGCGTAGAGACCCAGTACTTC
d_call: TRBD2; j_call: TRBJ2-1; v_call: TRBV19; clone_size: .; cdr3_aa: CASSPGPRTSLTNEQFF; cdr3_nt: TGTGCCAGTAGTCCAGGACCGAGGACTAGCCTTACCAATGAGCAGTTCTTC
d_call: .; j_call: TRBJ1-5; v_call: TRBV5-1; clone_size: .; cdr3_aa: CASSLDGPSNQPQHF; cdr3_nt: TGCGCCAGCAGCTTGGATGGGCCCAGCAATCAGCCCCAGCATTTT
d_call: .; j_call: TRBJ2-1; v_call: TRBV7-3; clone_size: few; cdr3_aa: CASSLTPDEQFF; cdr3_nt: TGTGCCAGCAGCTTAACTCCGGATGAGCAGTTCTTC
d_call: .; j_call: TRBJ1-1; v_call: TRBV21-1; clone_size: .; cdr3_aa: CASSRKGQELAQAFF; cdr3_nt: TGTGCCAGCAGCAGGAAGGGGCAGGAGTTGGCCCAAGCTTTCTTT
d_call: .; j_call: TRBJ2-1; v_call: TRBV29-1; clone_size: .; cdr3_aa: CSVDGGASYNEQFF; cdr3_nt: TGCAGCGTTGATGGGGGGGCCTCCTACAATGAGCAGTTCTTC
d_call: TRBD1; j_call: TRBJ1-4; v_call: TRBV4-1; clone_size: .; cdr3_aa: CASSQRPTGAGEEKLFF; cdr3_nt: TGCGCCAGCAGCCAACGACCGACAGGGGCGGGAGAGGAAAAACTGTTTTTT
d_call: .; j_call: TRBJ2-1; v_call: TRBV7-2; clone_size: few; cdr3_aa: CASSLSRSSYNEQFF; cdr3_nt: TGTGCCAGCAGCTTATCTCGGAGCTCCTACAATGAGCAGTTCTTC
d_call: TRBD2; j_call: TRBJ2-7; v_call: TRBV5-1; clone_size: .; cdr3_aa: CASHPTSGVAYEQYF; cdr3_nt: TGCGCCAGCCACCCTACTAGCGGGGTAGCCTACGAGCAGTACTTC
d_call: TRBD2; j_call: TRBJ2-2; v_call: TRBV9; clone_size: .; cdr3_aa: CASSVAGSPGLAAKGGELFF; cdr3_nt: TGTGCCAGCAGCGTAGCAGGCAGTCCGGGACTAGCCGCTAAAGGGGGGGAGCTGTTTTTT
d_call: .; j_call: TRBJ2-7; v_call: TRBV6-6; clone_size: .; cdr3_aa: CASSYPAGSYEQYF; cdr3_nt: TGTGCCAGCAGTTACCCGGCAGGTTCCTACGAGCAGTACTTC
d_call: TRBD2; j_call: TRBJ2-7; v_call: TRBV5-4; clone_size: .; cdr3_aa: CASSFPLGTSGSYEQYF; cdr3_nt: TGTGCCAGCAGCTTCCCTTTAGGGACTAGCGGTTCCTACGAGCAGTACTTC
d_call: .; j_call: TRBJ2-5; v_call: TRBV5-8; clone_size: .; cdr3_aa: CASSPGWASVIEQYF; cdr3_nt: TGTGCCAGCAGCCCGGGGTGGGCTAGCGTTATTGAGCAGTACTTC
d_call: TRBD2; j_call: TRBJ2-1; v_call: TRBV7-2; clone_size: .; cdr3_aa: CASSSEGSGGWNEQFF; cdr3_nt: TGTGCCAGCAGCTCCGAGGGGAGCGGGGGATGGAATGAGCAGTTCTTC
d_call: .; j_call: TRBJ2-2; v_call: TRBV27; clone_size: .; cdr3_aa: CASSLRLGAGTGELFF; cdr3_nt: TGTGCCAGCAGTTTAAGGCTGGGGGCGGGCACCGGGGAGCTGTTTTTT
d_call: .; j_call: TRBJ2-7; v_call: TRBV10-1; clone_size: few; cdr3_aa: CASSEGGAASYEQYF; cdr3_nt: TGCGCCAGCAGTGAAGGGGGGGCAGCCTCCTACGAGCAGTACTTC